The clone carrying this T cell receptor (beta chain) was observed a few times. Its target is unknown. These data come from a study of vaccination and CD4 T cells after COVID-19. Treatment noted: roughly 10-day PBMC culture with coronavirus spike peptide pools or control peptides (ViraFEST assay). Those CD4+ T cells from the unexposed donor predate the COVID-19 pandemic (2011-2018). Each of days 3 and 7 saw half the medium replaced by fresh IL-2 medium. Cultured CD4+ T cell DNA was sequenced using the Oncomine TCR Beta short-read assay. Someone extracted genomic DNA from cultured CD4+ T cells. A single record per CDR3 protein comes from TCRdb applying MiXCR to the PCR reads. The sample includes some 10,000 distinct CDR3 sequences, approximately 29% seen only once; the top ten take roughly 14%. Broader study findings: From a median of about 21 to 38, SARS-CoV-2-reactive clonotypes increased, though not significantly. Within convalescent individuals, 304 out of 307 vaccine-specific clones proved to be spike mono-reactive.

V shed 3 bases and J 4 bases; nucleotides not matched to a gene: 4. The germline V gene has CDR1 DFQATT and CDR2 SNEGSKA (reference sequence). The CDR3 runs to 14 residues. The chain has TRBV20-1 and TRBJ2-1, with TRBD2 matching 9 bases. The TCR comes from a human donor in good health. Source material: CD4+ T cells from blood, cultured in vitro. CDR3 sequence: CSASSGLAYNEQFF. CDR3 in DNA: TGCAGTGCTAGCTCGGGACTAGCATACAATGAGCAGTTCTTC.